In its sample, the clone carrying this TCR beta chain was seen a few times. Its specificity is not known. One entry per CDR3 protein, called by TCRdb with MiXCR from the 5' RACE reads. The sample yields about 400,000 distinct CDR3 sequences, around a sixth seen once. The sample belongs to a study of T-cell memory formation after mild COVID-19. The study's findings and limits: Pre-infection memory already had some responding clones, implying cross-reactive memory joined. Day 37-peaking second-wave clones had unconfirmed SARS-CoV-2 specificity.

V was pared by 4 bases and J by 3 bases, with 5 bases of the junction left unmatched. CDR3 length: 14 amino acids. CDR1 and CDR2 (germline): DFQATT, SNEGSKA (reference sequence). The TCR originated in a man between 18 and 29 years old who had mild COVID-19 (a few samples of this study predate the infection). Cell type and time point are not known. The sample comprised PBMCs or a T cell subset sorted from them (not recorded which). The chain combines TRBV20-1 with TRBJ2-1; 8 positions agree with TRBD2. CDR3 sequence reads: CSATPAGDYNEQFF. CDR3 coding DNA: TGCAGTGCTACCCCAGCGGGGGACTACAATGAGCAGTTCTTC.